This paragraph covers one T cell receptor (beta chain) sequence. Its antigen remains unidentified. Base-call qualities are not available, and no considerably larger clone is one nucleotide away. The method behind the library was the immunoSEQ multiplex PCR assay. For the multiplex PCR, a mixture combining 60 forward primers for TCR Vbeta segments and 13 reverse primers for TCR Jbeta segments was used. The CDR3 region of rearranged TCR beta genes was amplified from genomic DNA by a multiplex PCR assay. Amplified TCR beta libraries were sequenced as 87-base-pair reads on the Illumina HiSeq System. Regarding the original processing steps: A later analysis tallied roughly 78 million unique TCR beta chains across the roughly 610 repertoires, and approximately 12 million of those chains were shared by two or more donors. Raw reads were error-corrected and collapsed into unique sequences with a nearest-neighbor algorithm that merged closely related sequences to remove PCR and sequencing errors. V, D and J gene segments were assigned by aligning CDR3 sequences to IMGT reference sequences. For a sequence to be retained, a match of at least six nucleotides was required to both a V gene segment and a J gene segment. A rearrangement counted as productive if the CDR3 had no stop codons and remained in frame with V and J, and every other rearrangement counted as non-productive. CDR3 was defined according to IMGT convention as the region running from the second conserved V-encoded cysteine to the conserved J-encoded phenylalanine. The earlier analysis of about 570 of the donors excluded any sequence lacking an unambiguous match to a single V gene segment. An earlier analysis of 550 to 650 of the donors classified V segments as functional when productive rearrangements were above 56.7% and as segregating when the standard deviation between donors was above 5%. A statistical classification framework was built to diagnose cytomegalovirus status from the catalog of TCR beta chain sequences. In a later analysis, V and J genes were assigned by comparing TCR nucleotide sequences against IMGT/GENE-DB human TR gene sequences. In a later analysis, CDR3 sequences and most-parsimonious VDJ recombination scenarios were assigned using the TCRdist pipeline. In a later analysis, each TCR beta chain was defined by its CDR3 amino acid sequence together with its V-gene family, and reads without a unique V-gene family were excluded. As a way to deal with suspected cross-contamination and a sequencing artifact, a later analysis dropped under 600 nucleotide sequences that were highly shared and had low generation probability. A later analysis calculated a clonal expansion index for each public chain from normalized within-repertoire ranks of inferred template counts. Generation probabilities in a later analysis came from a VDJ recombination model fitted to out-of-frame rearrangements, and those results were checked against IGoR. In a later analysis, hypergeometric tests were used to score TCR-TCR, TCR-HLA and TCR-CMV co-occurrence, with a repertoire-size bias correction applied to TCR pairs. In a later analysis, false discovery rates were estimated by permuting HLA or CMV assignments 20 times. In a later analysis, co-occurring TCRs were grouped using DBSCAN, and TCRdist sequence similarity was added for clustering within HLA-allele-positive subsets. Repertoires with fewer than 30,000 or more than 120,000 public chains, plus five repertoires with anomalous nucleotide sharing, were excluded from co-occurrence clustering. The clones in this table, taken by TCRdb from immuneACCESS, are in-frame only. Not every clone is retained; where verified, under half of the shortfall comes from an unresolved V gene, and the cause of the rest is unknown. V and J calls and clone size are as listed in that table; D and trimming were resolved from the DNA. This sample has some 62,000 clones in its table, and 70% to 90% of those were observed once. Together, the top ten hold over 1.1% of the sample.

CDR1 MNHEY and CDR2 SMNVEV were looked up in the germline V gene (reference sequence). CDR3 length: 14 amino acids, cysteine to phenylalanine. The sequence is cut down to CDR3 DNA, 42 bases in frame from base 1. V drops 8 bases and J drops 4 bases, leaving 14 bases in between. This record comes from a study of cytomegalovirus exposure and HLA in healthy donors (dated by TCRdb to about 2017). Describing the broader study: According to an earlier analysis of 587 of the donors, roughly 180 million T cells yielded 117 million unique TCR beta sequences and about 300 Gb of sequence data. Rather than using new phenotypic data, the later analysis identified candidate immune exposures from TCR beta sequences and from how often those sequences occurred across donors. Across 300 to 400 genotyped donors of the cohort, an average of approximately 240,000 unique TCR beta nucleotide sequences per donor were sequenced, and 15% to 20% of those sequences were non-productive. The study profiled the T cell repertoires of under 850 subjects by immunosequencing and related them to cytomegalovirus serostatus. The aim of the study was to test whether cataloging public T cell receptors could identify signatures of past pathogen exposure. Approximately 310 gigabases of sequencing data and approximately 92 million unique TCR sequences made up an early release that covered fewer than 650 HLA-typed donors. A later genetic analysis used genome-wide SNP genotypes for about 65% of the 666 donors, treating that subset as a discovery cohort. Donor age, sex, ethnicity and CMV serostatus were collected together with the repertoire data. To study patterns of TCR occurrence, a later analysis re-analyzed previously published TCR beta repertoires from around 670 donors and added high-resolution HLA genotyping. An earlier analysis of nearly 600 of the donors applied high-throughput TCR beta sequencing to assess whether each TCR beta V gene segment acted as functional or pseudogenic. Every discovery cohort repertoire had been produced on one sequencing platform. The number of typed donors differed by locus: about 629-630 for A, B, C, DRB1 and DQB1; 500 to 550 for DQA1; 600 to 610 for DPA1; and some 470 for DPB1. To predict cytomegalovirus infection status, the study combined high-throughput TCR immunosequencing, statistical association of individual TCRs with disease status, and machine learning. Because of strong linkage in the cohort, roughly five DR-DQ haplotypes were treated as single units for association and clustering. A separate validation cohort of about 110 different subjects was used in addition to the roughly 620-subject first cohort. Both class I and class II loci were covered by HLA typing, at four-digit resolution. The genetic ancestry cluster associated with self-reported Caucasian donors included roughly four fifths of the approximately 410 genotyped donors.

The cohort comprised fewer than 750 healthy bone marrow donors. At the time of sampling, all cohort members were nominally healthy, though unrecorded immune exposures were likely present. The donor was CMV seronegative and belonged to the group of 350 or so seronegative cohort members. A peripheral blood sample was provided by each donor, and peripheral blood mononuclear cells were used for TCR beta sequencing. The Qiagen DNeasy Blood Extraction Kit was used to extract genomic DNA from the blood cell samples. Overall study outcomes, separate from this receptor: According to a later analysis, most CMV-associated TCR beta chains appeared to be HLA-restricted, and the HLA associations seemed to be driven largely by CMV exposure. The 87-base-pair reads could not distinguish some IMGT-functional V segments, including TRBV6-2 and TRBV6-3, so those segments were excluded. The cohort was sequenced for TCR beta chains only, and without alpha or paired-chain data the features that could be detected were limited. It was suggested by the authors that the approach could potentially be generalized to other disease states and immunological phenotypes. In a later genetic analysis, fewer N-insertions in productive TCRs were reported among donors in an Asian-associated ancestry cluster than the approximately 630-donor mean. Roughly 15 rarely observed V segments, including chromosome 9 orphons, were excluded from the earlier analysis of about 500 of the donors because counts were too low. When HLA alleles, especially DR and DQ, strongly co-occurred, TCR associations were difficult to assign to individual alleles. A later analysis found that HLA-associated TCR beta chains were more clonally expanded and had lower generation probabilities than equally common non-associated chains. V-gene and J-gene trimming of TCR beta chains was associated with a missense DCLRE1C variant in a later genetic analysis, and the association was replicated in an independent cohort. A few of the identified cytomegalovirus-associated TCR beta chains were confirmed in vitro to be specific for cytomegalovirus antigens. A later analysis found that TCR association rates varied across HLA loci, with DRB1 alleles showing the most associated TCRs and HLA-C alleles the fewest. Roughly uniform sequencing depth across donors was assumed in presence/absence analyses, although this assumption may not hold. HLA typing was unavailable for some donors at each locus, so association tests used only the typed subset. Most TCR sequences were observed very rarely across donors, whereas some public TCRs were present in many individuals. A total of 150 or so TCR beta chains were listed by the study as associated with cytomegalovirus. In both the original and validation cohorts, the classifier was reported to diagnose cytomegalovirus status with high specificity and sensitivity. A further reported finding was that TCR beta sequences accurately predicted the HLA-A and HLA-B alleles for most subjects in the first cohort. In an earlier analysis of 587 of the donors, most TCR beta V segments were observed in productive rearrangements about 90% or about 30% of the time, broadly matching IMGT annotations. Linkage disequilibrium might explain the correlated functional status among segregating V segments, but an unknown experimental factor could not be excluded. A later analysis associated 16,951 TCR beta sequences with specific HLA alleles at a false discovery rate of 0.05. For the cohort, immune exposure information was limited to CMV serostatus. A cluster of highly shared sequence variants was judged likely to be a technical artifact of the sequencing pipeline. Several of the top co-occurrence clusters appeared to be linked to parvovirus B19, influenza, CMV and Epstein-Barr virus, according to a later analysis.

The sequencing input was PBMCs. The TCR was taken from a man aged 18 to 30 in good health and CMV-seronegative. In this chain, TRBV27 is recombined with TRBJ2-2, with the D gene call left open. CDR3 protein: CASRWPGRTGELFF. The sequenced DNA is TGTGCCAGCCGCTGGCCGGGTCGCACCGGGGAGCTGTTTTTT.